Following are 27 T cell receptor beta chains from one sample sequenced in a study of T-cell memory formation after mild COVID-19. Via MiXCR, TCRdb re-called the 5' RACE reads, giving one row per CDR3 protein. The sample records about 130,000 distinct CDR3 sequences, about 5.9% being singletons. The material sequenced was PBMCs or a T cell subset sorted from them (not recorded which). Receptor source: an adult woman who had mild COVID-19 (a few samples of this study predate the infection). Cell type and time point are not known.

Many counts were recorded for this clonotype. The rearrangement uses TRBV18 and TRBJ2-7, with D tentatively TRBD1 (6 bases). Trimming stripped 3 bases from V and 8 bases from J, with 11 bases between. Germline V lookup: CDR1 KGHSH, CDR2 LQKENI. There are 12 residues in the CDR3. The CDR3 protein is CASSPDRNQQYF. In DNA, the CDR3 is TGTGCCAGCTCACCCGACAGGAATCAGCAGTACTTC.

This clonotype has a handful of counts. The chain couples TRBV15 to TRBJ2-3; D possibly corresponds to TRBD1 (5 bases). Germline V gene lookup returns CDR1 LNHNV and CDR2 YYDKDF (reference sequence). V dropped 5 bases and J dropped 3 bases, with 18 bases sitting between them. The length of the CDR3 is 16 residues. The CDR3 DNA follows: TGTGCCACCAGCCTTGGAAGGGGAATAGGGACAGATACGCAGTATTTT. It is translated as CATSLGRGIGTDTQYF.

This clonotype was recorded at least ten times. The chain is built from TRBV24-1 and TRBJ2-1; D call uncertain. This CDR3 contains 15 residues. Germline values: CDR1 KGHDR, CDR2 SFDVKD. Between the trimmed V and J ends, which lost 2 bases and 0 bases, there was a span of 7 bases. The CDR3 loop is CATSDWQSSYNEQFF. DNA of the CDR3: TGTGCCACCAGTGATTGGCAGAGCTCCTACAATGAGCAGTTCTTC.

The V call is TRBV5-1, the J call TRBJ2-3; D possibly matches TRBD1 or TRBD2 (5 bases each). V shed 3 bases and J shed 2 bases, with 10 bases lying between them. Germline assignment: CDR1 SGHRS and CDR2 YFSETQ. The CDR3 consists of 14 residues. CDR3 DNA: TGCGCCAGCAGCTCCCGGGACGCCACAGATACGCAGTATTTT. This codes for CASSSRDATDTQYF.

This rearrangement joins TRBV24-1 to TRBJ2-1, with TRBD1 matching over 7 bases. V lost 3 bases to trimming and J lost 8 bases; unmatched junction nucleotides: 9. The CDR3 consists of 15 residues. From germline, CDR1 is KGHDR and CDR2 SFDVKD. CDR3: CATSDLRDSYYEQFF. CDR3 nucleotide sequence: TGTGCCACCAGTGATCTCCGGGACAGCTATTATGAGCAGTTCTTC.

V gene TRBV12-3 or TRBV12-4 combines with J gene TRBJ2-7, with D hard to call. V was trimmed by 1 base and J by 8 bases, leaving 12 bases between them. CDR3 length: 13 residues. This CDR3 reads CASSLGSSTQQYF. CDR3 sequence (DNA): TGTGCCAGCAGTTTAGGCTCGAGTACGCAGCAGTACTTC.

The chain carries TRBV9 and TRBJ1-1; D might be TRBD1 (6 bases). The V end lost 3 bases, the J end lost 1 base, and 10 bases lay between the germline ends. In germline, CDR1 is SGDLS, CDR2 YYNGEE. This CDR3 has 14 amino acids. This CDR3 is CASSGLGQNTEAFF. The CDR3 DNA reads TGTGCCAGCAGCGGCCTGGGACAGAACACTGAAGCTTTCTTT.

This clonotype has only a few counts. This chain connects TRBV5-1 to TRBJ2-3; D unresolved. Germline-derived CDR1 and CDR2 are SGHRS and YFSETQ. Between the trimmed V and J ends, which lost 6 bases and 0 bases, there was a span of 8 bases. The CDR3 covers 13 residues. CDR3: CASMRGSTDTQYF. The CDR3 DNA reads as TGCGCCAGCATGCGCGGAAGCACAGATACGCAGTATTTT.

This clonotype has a count of ten or more. The chain couples TRBV12-3 or TRBV12-4 to TRBJ1-3, with 8 bases matching TRBD1. The V segment lost 3 bases and the J segment 4 bases; nucleotides outside the gene matches: 2. The CDR3 is 14 amino acids. The CDR3 region has the DNA TGTGCCAGCAGTTTGACAGGGGCCGGAAACACCATATATTTT. Protein: CASSLTGAGNTIYF.

This clonotype was detected only a few times. The V call is TRBV5-4, the J call TRBJ1-2; no clear D gene. The V end was cut by 1 base, the J end by 5 bases, with 15 bases between. Germline CDR1 reads SGHNT; CDR2 reads YYREEE (reference sequence). This CDR3 is built from 15 residues. The DNA of the CDR3 is TGTGCCAGCAGCTTGAGCTCCAGCCCAGCTTATGGCTACACCTTC. It is translated as CASSLSSSPAYGYTF.

This chain connects TRBV12-3 or TRBV12-4 to TRBJ2-7, with 9 bases fitting TRBD1. Trimming took 3 bases from V and 4 from J; bases not matched to a gene: 4. CDR3 length equals 14 residues. The DNA of the CDR3 is TGTGCCAGCAGTTTTGGGACAGGGTTATACGAGCAGTACTTC. It yields the protein CASSFGTGLYEQYF.

This clonotype was seen repeatedly, ten times or more. The chain is built from TRBV20-1 and TRBJ1-1; D uncertain. Trimming stripped 5 bases from V and 1 base from J, with 11 bases between. Germline CDR1 DFQATT, CDR2 SNEGSKA (reference sequence). The CDR3 totals 13 residues. The CDR3 DNA reads as TGCAGTGCTCCCGGACTAGCGAACACTGAAGCTTTCTTT. Translation: CSAPGLANTEAFF.

This clonotype was detected many times. This sequence joins TRBV5-1 and TRBJ2-3; the match to TRBD1 covers 8 bases. Losses at the gene ends were 0 bases for V and 2 bases for J; bases not matched to a gene: 2. Germline values: CDR1 SGHRS, CDR2 YFSETQ. The CDR3 is made up of 15 amino acids. DNA for the CDR3: TGCGCCAGCAGCTTGGGACAGGGGACCACAGATACGCAGTATTTT. It codes for CASSLGQGTTDTQYF.

This clonotype was counted ten times or more. V and J are TRBV20-1 and TRBJ2-2; D is uncertain. Germline values: CDR1 DFQATT, CDR2 SNEGSKA (reference sequence). This CDR3 region has 14 residues. Trimming stripped 3 bases from V and 2 bases from J, with 10 bases between. The CDR3, as DNA: TGCAGTGCTAGTTATCTCGCCAACACCGGGGAGCTGTTTTTT. Translation gives CSASYLANTGELFF.

This clonotype was counted ten times or more. The chain recombines TRBV5-1 with TRBJ2-3; 7 nucleotides line up with TRBD2. V gave up 6 bases and J gave up 0 bases; unmatched junction bases: 4. Germline loops: CDR1 SGHRS, CDR2 YFSETQ. The CDR3 runs to 14 residues. In nucleotides, the CDR3 is TGCGCCAGCAACCCGACTAGCAGCACAGATACGCAGTATTTT. Protein product: CASNPTSSTDTQYF.

This clonotype was counted between two and nine times. The rearrangement uses TRBV7-2 and TRBJ2-3; TRBD2 is a possible D gene (7 bases). Germline V CDR1 and CDR2: SGHTA, FQGNSA. This CDR3 is 15 amino acids long. V was pared by 5 bases and J by 3 bases, with 15 bases between. The CDR3 spells CASSPGGRGTDTQYF. CDR3 coding DNA: TGTGCCAGCAGCCCCGGGGGGCGAGGAACAGATACGCAGTATTTT.

Ten or more counts support this clonotype. The J gene is TRBJ2-7, the V gene TRBV12-3 or TRBV12-4; the D gene is possibly TRBD1 (5 bases). This CDR3 has 15 amino acids. The germline V and J ends were trimmed by 3 bases and 1 base, with 13 bases remaining between them. DNA of the CDR3: TGTGCCAGCAGTTTTGTCCAGGGATCTTCCTACGAGCAGTACTTC. This translates into CASSFVQGSSYEQYF.

A few counts support this clonotype. The chain employs TRBV7-2 and TRBJ2-7, with TRBD2 identical over 12 bases. Germline loops: CDR1 SGHTA, CDR2 FQGNSA. The CDR3 totals 15 residues. V gave up 4 bases and J gave up 1 base; unmatched junction bases: 2. CDR3 amino acids: CASSSLAGGSYEQYF. The CDR3 nucleotides are TGTGCCAGCAGCTCTCTAGCGGGAGGGTCCTACGAGCAGTACTTC.

The chain recombines TRBV5-1 with TRBJ2-2, with a weak D call TRBD2 (6 bases). The V gene's germline CDR1 is SGHRS and CDR2 YFSETQ. Trimming cost V 5 bases and J 4 bases, with 12 bases left between them. This CDR3 spans 14 amino acids. The CDR3 sequence is CASRTGTVTGELFF. As DNA, the CDR3 is TGCGCCAGCAGAACCGGGACTGTCACCGGGGAGCTGTTTTTT.

This clonotype has ten or more counts. This chain connects TRBV5-1 to TRBJ1-2, with 9 bases matching TRBD1. Trimming took 4 bases from V and 6 from J; bases not matched to a gene: 4. CDR3 size: 13 residues. Looked up from germline, CDR1 is SGHRS and CDR2 is YFSETQ. The CDR3 sequence: CASSQGQGNGYTF. CDR3 sequence (DNA): TGCGCCAGCAGCCAGGGACAGGGAAATGGCTACACCTTC.

As for this clonotype: The germline gene is not matched at one end of the junction; a read error may be the cause. The chain couples TRBV11-2 to TRBJ2-7; 7 bases fit TRBD1. Germline CDR1 is SGHAT and CDR2 is FQNNGV. The CDR3 length is 13 residues. CDR3 region: CACRGLSSYEQYF. In nucleotides, the CDR3 is TGTGCCTGCAGGGGGTTGAGCTCCTACGAGCAGTACTTC. The full variable domain, rest sourced from reference TRBV11-2 and TRBJ2-7, is EAGVAQSPRYKIIEKRQSVAFWCNPISGHATLYWYQQILGQGPKLLIQFQNNGVVDDSQLPKDRFSAERLKGVDSTLKIQPAKLEDSAVYLCACRGLSSYEQYFGPGTRLTVT.

This clonotype appeared many times. The chain couples TRBV5-1 to TRBJ2-2, with a tentative D call TRBD1 (6 bases). Trimming took 5 bases from V and 0 from J, leaving 8 bases between them. CDR1 SGHRS and CDR2 YFSETQ come from the germline V gene. The CDR3 has 14 amino acids. The CDR3 protein is CASSGGTNTGELFF. The DNA of the CDR3 is TGCGCCAGCAGTGGGGGCACGAACACCGGGGAGCTGTTTTTT.

In this sample, this clonotype turned up a few times. The J gene is TRBJ2-7, the V gene TRBV20-1; 12 nucleotides match TRBD2. The CDR3 extends over 16 amino acids. V trimming: 2 bases; J trimming: 2 bases; junction bases outside the gene matches: 7. Germline V gene data show CDR1 as DFQATT and CDR2 as SNEGSKA (reference sequence). The CDR3 loop is CSARPLLAGGPYEQYF. The CDR3 nucleotides read TGCAGTGCTAGACCCTTACTAGCGGGGGGTCCCTACGAGCAGTACTTC.

In regard to this clonotype: The germline gene is not matched at one end of the junction; a read error may be the cause. The genes are TRBV5-1 and TRBJ2-2; 9 positions match TRBD1. The CDR3 has 15 amino acids. Germline CDR1 SGHRS, CDR2 YFSETQ. This CDR3 reads CVSSPGQGSTGELFF. As DNA, the CDR3 is TGCGTCAGCAGCCCGGGACAGGGTTCCACCGGGGAGCTGTTTTTT. The full variable domain, rest sourced from reference TRBV5-1 and TRBJ2-2, is KAGVTQTPRYLIKTRGQQVTLSCSPISGHRSVSWYQQTPGQGLQFLFEYFSETQRNKGNFPGRFSGRQFSNSRSEMNVSTLELGDSALYLCVSSPGQGSTGELFFGEGSRLTVL.

In this sample, this clonotype turned up many times. This chain joins TRBV7-9 and TRBJ2-3, with 8 nucleotides matching TRBD2. Losses at the gene ends were 1 base for V and 2 bases for J; bases not matched to a gene: 8. The V gene's germline CDR1 is SEHNR and CDR2 FQNEAQ (reference sequence). CDR3 size: 17 residues. The CDR3: CASSLGVLAATTDTQYF. CDR3 bases: TGTGCCAGCAGCTTAGGAGTACTAGCGGCGACCACAGATACGCAGTATTTT.

The chain has TRBV6-2 or TRBV6-3 and TRBJ2-7, with 12 bases that match TRBD2. V dropped 4 bases and J dropped 0; count of bases not matched to a gene: 4. The CDR3 is 16 amino acids. Germline-derived CDR1 and CDR2 are MNHEY and SVGEGT. The CDR3 bases are TGTGCCAGCAGTTCACTAGCGGGAGGCCTCTCCTACGAGCAGTACTTC. It specifies CASSSLAGGLSYEQYF.

The chain employs TRBV5-5 and TRBJ2-7, with 10 bases lining up with TRBD1. CDR3 length: 18 residues. CDR1 and CDR2 (germline): SGHKS, YYEKEE (reference sequence). The V segment lost 2 bases and the J segment 0 bases; nucleotides outside the gene matches: 11. CDR3 DNA sequence: TGTGCCAGCAGCTTTAGCTGGACAGGGGGTCGTAGCTCCTACGAGCAGTACTTC. Translating it yields CASSFSWTGGRSSYEQYF.